This passage covers 14 T cell receptor beta chains from one sample sequenced in a study of tumor-infiltrating lymphocytes in primary liver carcinoma. Production of TCR beta cDNA used about 500 ng total RNA together with a constant-region primer. ARM-PCR, slightly modified, supplied the TCR beta libraries through three nested multiplex PCR rounds. A C-beta reverse primer and TRBV1-TRBV30 forward primers served in each of the first two PCR rounds, at ten to eleven cycles apiece. TCRdb independently ran MiXCR on the multiplex PCR reads; one entry per CDR3 protein. This sample has fewer than 350,000 distinct CDR3 sequences, with about 61% found just once. The authors took blood RNA from unsorted whole blood and also extracted germline DNA. The specimen was peripheral blood. The source of these receptors is a man in his forties or fifties with primary liver carcinoma and hepatitis B virus infection.

Remarks on this clonotype: At one end the junction does not follow the germline gene, possibly because of a read error. This chain links TRBV12-3 or TRBV12-4 with TRBJ2-1; no firm D call. CDR3 length: 15 residues. CDR3 bases: TGTGCCAGCAACCACCGACGCGTCTCCTACAATGAGCAGTCCTTC. Residues: CASNHRRVSYNEQSF.

This clonotype was observed many times. The chain has TRBV11-2 and TRBJ1-6; 9 bases match TRBD1. This CDR3 region has 14 residues. CDR1 and CDR2 (germline): SGHAT, FQNNGV. Unmatched junction bases numbered 6, after V lost 5 bases and J lost 10 bases. CDR3 DNA sequence: TGTGCCAGCAGCCGGACAGGGGTTAGATCACCCCTCCACTTT. As protein: CASSRTGVRSPLHF.

This clonotype appeared once. This rearrangement joins TRBV12-3 or TRBV12-4 to TRBJ2-7, with D perhaps matching TRBD1 (5 bases). The length of the CDR3 is 13 residues. Deletions cut 3 bases from V and 8 bases from J, with 14 bases between. The CDR3 DNA reads as TGTGCCAGCAGTTTCCAGGTGGGGCACAAGCAGTACTTC. Protein product: CASSFQVGHKQYF.

A single count supports this clonotype. A junction boundary mismatches the germline segment, possibly from a read error. The CDR3 spells CSSSQVPRSEQYF. CDR3 nucleotides: TGCTCCAGCAGCCAAGTACCCCGGTCTGAGCAGTACTTC. The gene calls are TRBV4-1 and TRBJ2-7; D is undetermined. The CDR3 has 13 amino acids. Germline CDR1 reads MGHRA; CDR2 reads YSYEKL.

J is TRBJ2-4 and V is TRBV11-2; D gene unclear. V lost 8 bases to trimming and J lost 2 bases, with 25 bases between them. Germline V lookup: CDR1 SGHAT, CDR2 FQNNGV. The CDR3 totals 18 residues. CDR3 amino acids: CASCPRLGSAVPKNIQYF. The CDR3 nucleotides are TGTGCCAGCTGCCCAAGATTGGGATCTGCAGTACCCAAAAACATTCAGTACTTC.

About this clonotype: Germline is not matched at one junction end, which may reflect a read error. This chain uses TRBV11-3 with TRBJ2-2; D call uncertain. This CDR3 comprises 14 residues. Germline V lookup: CDR1 SGHNT, CDR2 YENEEA. CDR3 amino acids: CTSSSVSRTGELFF. The DNA of the CDR3 is TGTACCAGCAGCTCGGTATCTCGCACCGGGGAGCTGTTTTTT.

The chain is built from TRBV5-8 and TRBJ2-2; TRBD2 matches at 8 bases. CDR1 SGHTS and CDR2 YDEGEE come from the germline V gene. The CDR3 contains 17 residues. Germline trimming cut 3 bases from V and 3 bases from J; bases unmatched to any gene: 10. The chain's CDR3 is CASSSLDGREDTGELFF. The CDR3, as DNA: TGTGCCAGCAGCTCCCTTGATGGGCGGGAGGACACCGGGGAGCTGTTTTTT.

In its sample, this clonotype was seen a few times. This chain joins TRBV5-8 and TRBJ1-3; D is unresolved. Per the germline V gene, CDR1 is SGHTS and CDR2 is YDEGEE. This CDR3 contains 16 residues. The V end was cut by 2 bases, the J end by 0 bases, with 12 bases between. DNA for the CDR3: TGTGCCAGCAGCTTAACCGGGCTGCGCTCTGGAAACACCATATATTTT. It codes for CASSLTGLRSGNTIYF. Looking up the rest from reference TRBV5-8 and TRBJ1-3 gives the full variable domain: EAGVTQSPTHLIKTRGQQATLRCSPISGHTSVYWYQQALGLGLQFLLWYDEGEERNRGNFPPRFSGRQFPNYSSELNVNALELEDSALYLCASSLTGLRSGNTIYFGEGSWLTVV.

Worth noting for this clonotype: A much larger clone lies one base from this, so it may be a read error. The genes are TRBV6-5 and TRBJ1-4, with 8 bases lining up with TRBD1. Germline V gene sequence: CDR1 MNHEY, CDR2 SVGAGI. Trimming removed 3 bases from V and 8 bases from J; junction bases left unmatched: 11. CDR3 size: 16 residues. The CDR3 DNA sequence: TGTGCCAGCAGTTATTCCGGGACAGGCCGGCTGGAAAAACTGTTTTTT. Translated: CASSYSGTGRLEKLFF.

This clonotype occurred many times. The rearrangement links TRBV4-3 to TRBJ2-1; D gene ambiguous. Trimming shortened V by 0 bases and J by 8 bases, and 17 bases separated the two germline ends. The germline V gene has CDR1 LGHNA and CDR2 YSLEER. The length of the CDR3 is 16 residues. In nucleotides, the CDR3 is TGCGCCAGCAGCCAAGAAAGAAGTCCAATTCTCCATGAGCAGTTCTTC. It specifies CASSQERSPILHEQFF.

The rearrangement links TRBV28 to TRBJ1-2; 8 bases are a match to TRBD1. CDR1 is MDHEN, CDR2 SYDVKM, per germline. The junction had 10 bases not matched to a gene; V was cut back by 5 bases and J by 5 bases. The CDR3 covers 15 residues. CDR3 DNA: TGTGCCAGCAGTCCCCCGGGACAGGCTTTATATGGCTACACCTTC. Its protein is CASSPPGQALYGYTF.

This clonotype came up many times. CDR3 region: CASSQEDDTEAFF. The CDR3, as DNA: TGTGCCAGCAGCCAGGAGGATGACACTGAAGCTTTCTTT. This chain connects TRBV6-6 to TRBJ1-1; D call uncertain. This CDR3 has 13 residues. Germline V gene sequence: CDR1 MNHNY, CDR2 SVGAGI (reference sequence). Trimming stripped 6 bases from V and 3 bases from J, with 11 bases between.

Regarding this clonotype: A much larger clone differs from this one at a single base, so this may be a read error. V and J are TRBV6-6 and TRBJ2-1; 11 bases map to TRBD2. CDR1 is MNHNY and CDR2 is SVGAGI in the germline V gene (reference sequence). With V trimmed by 6 bases and J by 5 bases, 9 bases remained unmatched. CDR3 length: 16 residues. CDR3 residues: CASRDRLAGNHNEQFF. CDR3 coding DNA: TGTGCCAGCAGAGACCGACTAGCGGGGAACCACAATGAGCAGTTCTTC.

This clonotype was seen once. An end of the junction does not agree with germline; a read error may underlie this. The J gene is TRBJ2-1, the V gene TRBV11-2; possible D gene TRBD2, 5 bases. The CDR3 length is 15 residues. Looked up from germline, CDR1 is SGHAT and CDR2 is FQNNGV. CDR3 residues: CASSPSRRPYNEEFF. For the CDR3, the DNA is TGTGCCAGCAGCCCCAGCAGGAGGCCCTACAATGAGGAGTTCTTC.